Sequencing of this T cell receptor (beta chain) was carried out in a study of OX40 agonist ivuxolimab in advanced cancers. Study at large: Hepatocellular carcinoma, melanoma, renal cell or head and neck cancer was diagnosed in the dose-escalation patients. One hepatocellular carcinoma and two cutaneous melanoma patients partially responded. General study findings and limits: Patients with a partial response at 0.1-3.0 mg/kg had among the lowest clonal expansion.

Using immunoSEQ multiplex PCR, the repertoire was profiled, and TCRdb retains in-frame clones only, with some absent. The sample contains just under 80,000 clones, 70% to 90% of which appear only once. To note about this clone: Its antigen remains unidentified.

This specimen was CD4+ or CD8+ T cells sorted from blood, taken in a trial of the OX40 agonist ivuxolimab. This sequence originates from an adult with an advanced solid tumor such as melanoma, head and neck, liver or kidney cancer.

CDR3 protein: CAWGLAGGGSTDTQYF. CDR3 sequence (DNA): TGTGCCTGGGGACTAGCGGGAGGGGGGAGCACAGATACGCAGTATTTT. This rearrangement joins TRBV30 to TRBJ2-3, with TRBD2 identical over 15 bases. The germline gives CDR1 GTSNPN, CDR2 SVGIG (reference sequence). V gave up 5 bases and J gave up 0 bases; unmatched junction bases: 3. This CDR3 is 16 amino acids long.